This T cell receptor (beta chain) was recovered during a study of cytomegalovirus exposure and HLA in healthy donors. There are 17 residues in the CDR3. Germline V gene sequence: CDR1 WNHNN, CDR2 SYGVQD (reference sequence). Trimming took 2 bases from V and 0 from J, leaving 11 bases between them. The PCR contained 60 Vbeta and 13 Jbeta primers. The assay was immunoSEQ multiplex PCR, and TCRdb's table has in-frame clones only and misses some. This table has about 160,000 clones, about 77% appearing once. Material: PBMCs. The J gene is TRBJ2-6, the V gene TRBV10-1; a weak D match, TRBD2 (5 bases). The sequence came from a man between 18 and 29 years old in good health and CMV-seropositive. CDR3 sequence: CASSETGIPSGANVLTF. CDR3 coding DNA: TGCGCCAGCAGTGAGACCGGGATACCCTCTGGGGCCAACGTCCTGACTTTC.